This T cell receptor (beta chain) comes out of a study of blood T cell repertoires in COVID-19. This clone was picked up one time. The CDR3 has 13 residues. The ends were cut back, 4 bases at V and 1 base at J, with 7 bases in the middle. Germline lookup yields CDR1 MNHEY and CDR2 SVGAGI. Some clones are missing from TCRdb's copy, which holds only in-frame ones; the method was immunoSEQ multiplex PCR. The table lists 150,000 to 200,000 clones, 89% of them singletons, with about 2.2% in the top ten. This sequence was found in a woman aged 40 to 49 with acute COVID-19. The J gene is TRBJ1-1, the V gene TRBV6-5, with no clear D. The specimen sequenced was PBMCs or T cells enriched from blood (not recorded which). The DNA of the CDR3 is TGTGCCAGCAGTTTAAGGAGGAACACTGAAGCTTTCTTT. This encodes CASSLRRNTEAFF.